This TCR beta chain is drawn from a study of T cells in Graves' hyperthyroidism and ophthalmopathy. About the study: Before any treatment, at initial diagnosis, peripheral blood was collected. Study-wide results and limits: In blood, most of the thyroid clonotypes expanded above 0.001 were also present.

Germline-derived CDR1 and CDR2 are MDHEN and SYDVKM. The CDR3 has 14 residues. Concerning this clonotype itself: The antigen is not known. A read error may explain this, as a much larger clone is one base away.

Amplified regions were TCR beta CDR3 sequences from RNA transcripts. The HTBI primer set served for first-round RT-PCR of the TCR CDR3. TCRdb reprocessed the multiplex PCR reads with MiXCR, giving one entry per CDR3 protein. In the table there are about 350,000 distinct CDR3 sequences, more than 11% of which are singletons. The sample was blood. This clonotype was obtained from a woman in her 30s with Graves' hyperthyroidism. The chain combines TRBV28 with TRBJ2-7; D remains ambiguous. The CDR3 sequence is CASGLHDTQWEQYF. DNA of the CDR3: TGTGCCAGCGGTTTACACGACACCCAATGGGAGCAGTACTTC. The variable domain in full, with the rest retrieved from reference TRBV28 and TRBJ2-7, is DVKVTQSSRYLVKRTGEKVFLECVQDMDHENMFWYRQDPGLGLRLIYFSYDVKMKEKGDIPEGYSVSREKKERFSLILESASTNQTSMYLCASGLHDTQWEQYFGPGTRLTVT.